These T cell receptor beta chains were read from a single sample in a study of blood T cell repertoires in COVID-19. Some clones are missing from TCRdb's copy, which holds only in-frame ones; the method was immunoSEQ multiplex PCR. The sample lists approximately 75,000 clones, 83% occurring once. The sample was peripheral blood. These TCRs come from a woman aged 80 or older with acute or convalescent COVID-19. The CDR3 runs from the conserved cysteine through the conserved F or W. D genes are given only for firm matches. Rows may omit the clone size; those that give it use once, few, many or a size class.

>TRBJ2-2|TRBV14|once|TRBD2|17
TGTGCCAGCAGCCCGCGACCGGGACTAGAGGGCACCGGGGAGCTGTTTTTT
CASSPRPGLEGTGELFF
>TRBJ2-7|TRBV3-1/TRBV3-2|-|-|14
TGTGCCAGCAGCCAAGGGCCGCGTCGGGACGAGCAGTACTTC
CASSQGPRRDEQYF
>TRBJ2-7|TRBV7-2|few|TRBD1|15
TGTGCCAGCAGCAGACTGGACAGGGGAGCGCTCGAGCAGTACTTC
CASSRLDRGALEQYF
>TRBJ1-6|TRBV5-6|-|TRBD1|18
TGTGCCAGCAGCTTGGAAGGAGTGACAGGGTGGAAGAATTCACCCCTCCACTTT
CASSLEGVTGWKNSPLHF
>TRBJ2-7|TRBV2|few|-|11
TGTGCCAGCAGTGAAAGCAGGGAGCAGTACTTC
CASSESREQYF
>TRBJ1-5|TRBV27|once|-|13
TGTGCCAGCAGTACGACAGGTTATCAGCCCCAGCATTTT
CASSTTGYQPQHF
>TRBJ2-5|TRBV11-2|once|-|15
TGTGCCAGCAGCACTTCAAGGGGGATGAGAGAGACCCAGTACTTC
CASSTSRGMRETQYF
>TRBJ1-6|TRBV6-6|-|-|14
TGTGCCAGCAGTTACAGCCAGGGTAATTCACCCCTCCACTTT
CASSYSQGNSPLHF
>TRBJ2-2|TRBV5-4|-|TRBD1|14
TGTGCCAGCAGCCCGGGACAGGGAGCCGGGGAGCTGTTTTTT
CASSPGQGAGELFF
>TRBJ1-2|TRBV10-3|-|-|14
TGTGCCATCAGTGATGTGGGGCAGTCGGGTGGCTACACCTTC
CAISDVGQSGGYTF
>TRBJ1-2|TRBV5-1|-|TRBD1|13
TGCGCCAGCAGAATCGGGACAGACTATGGCTACACCTTC
CASRIGTDYGYTF
>TRBJ2-5|TRBV24-1|-|TRBD1|14
TGTGCCACCAGTGCCACGACAGGGATGGAGACCCAGTACTTC
CATSATTGMETQYF
>TRBJ1-5|TRBV7-9|-|TRBD1|12
TGTGCCAGCAGCTTAGAGTTAGGGGGCTTGCATTTT
CASSLELGGLHF
>TRBJ2-2|TRBV7-3|-|-|14
TGTGCCAGCAGCTTAGAGCCCCCTACCGGGGAGCTGTTTTTT
CASSLEPPTGELFF
>TRBJ2-1|TRBV9|-|TRBD2|22
TGTGCCAGCAGCGTAGCTGCCTCGACGGGACTAGCGGGAGGTCGCTCCTACAATGAGCAGTTCTTC
CASSVAASTGLAGGRSYNEQFF
>TRBJ1-1|TRBV5-1|-|-|13
TGCGCCAGCAGCTTTTCAGGGGTCACTGAAGCTTTCTTT
CASSFSGVTEAFF
>TRBJ1-1|TRBV6-1|few|-|11
TGTGCCAGCAGTGAACAGGGTCCAGCTTTCTTT
CASSEQGPAFF
>TRBJ1-2|TRBV6-6|-|-|18
TGTGCCAGCAGTCCTAACCGGGGACACTCTTCCGCTAACTATGGCTACACCTTC
CASSPNRGHSSANYGYTF
>TRBJ2-1|TRBV18|-|TRBD2|17
TGTGCCAGCTCACCACCGCCTAGCGGCAACTCCTACAATGAGCAGTTCTTC
CASSPPPSGNSYNEQFF
>TRBJ2-7|TRBV5-6|-|-|16
TGTGCCAGCAGCCCGGGAGCAGCCTCTATCGCCTACGAGCAGTACTTC
CASSPGAASIAYEQYF